This TCR beta chain appears in the sequencing data of a study of CD8 T cells in ankylosing spondylitis. Broader study findings: Disease-linked clones were reportedly significantly enriched in matched ankylosing spondylitis synovial fluid. A motif in TCR beta, a set of fewer than ten highly homologous variants, appeared characteristic of ankylosing spondylitis blood. Previously reported in reactive arthritis synovial fluid and blood were some of the motif variants. Peripheral blood samples showed relatively rare disease-linked clones, and these clones were CD8+.

Per the germline V gene, CDR1 is MNHNS and CDR2 is SASEGT. The V end was cut by 2 bases, the J end by 10 bases, with 15 bases between. The CDR3 sequence is 14 residues long. A remark on this clonotype: Its target is not known.

5'-RACE, quantitative and with molecular barcodes, yielded the TCR beta libraries. TCRdb used MiXCR to reprocess the 5' RACE reads, holding one entry per CDR3 protein. The data show around 390,000 distinct CDR3 sequences, with approximately 20% seen just once and approximately 16% held by the top ten. Material: blood, either unsorted or a sorted T cell fraction (not recorded which). This receptor was taken from a male donor with ankylosing spondylitis. V and J are TRBV6-1 and TRBJ2-1, with D hard to call. CDR3 nucleotides: TGTGCCAGCAGTGAATCGGTGGTTTCGAAGGAGCAGTTCTTC. As protein: CASSESVVSKEQFF.